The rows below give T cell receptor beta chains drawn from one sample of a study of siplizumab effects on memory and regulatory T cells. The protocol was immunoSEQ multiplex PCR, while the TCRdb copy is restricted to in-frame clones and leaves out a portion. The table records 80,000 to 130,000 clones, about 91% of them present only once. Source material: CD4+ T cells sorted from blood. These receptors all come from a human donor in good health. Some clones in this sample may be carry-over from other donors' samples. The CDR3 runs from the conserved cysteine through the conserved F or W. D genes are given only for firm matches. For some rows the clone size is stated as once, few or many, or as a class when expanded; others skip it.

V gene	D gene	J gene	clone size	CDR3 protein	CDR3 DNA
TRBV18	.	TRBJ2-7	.	CASSPTRGGSYEQYF	TGTGCCAGCTCACCAACAAGGGGAGGATCCTACGAGCAGTACTTC
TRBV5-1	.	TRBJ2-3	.	CASSAPRGRSTQYF	TGCGCCAGCAGCGCCCCCCGGGGAAGGAGTACGCAGTATTTT
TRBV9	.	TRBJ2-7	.	CASSVVQGEQYF	TGTGCCAGCAGCGTTGTACAAGGCGAGCAGTACTTC
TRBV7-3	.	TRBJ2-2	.	CASSSQAGFTGELFF	TGTGCCAGCAGCTCCCAGGCAGGGTTCACCGGGGAGCTGTTTTTT
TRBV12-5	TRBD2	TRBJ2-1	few	CASGFGLAGLGYNEQFF	TGTGCTAGTGGTTTTGGACTAGCGGGATTAGGGTACAATGAGCAGTTCTTC
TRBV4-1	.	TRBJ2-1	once	CASSPLTNNEQFF	TGCGCCAGCAGCCCCTTAACTAACAATGAGCAGTTCTTC
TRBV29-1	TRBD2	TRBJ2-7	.	CSVAGGRGSYEQYF	TGCAGCGTTGCAGGCGGGAGGGGCTCCTACGAGCAGTACTTC
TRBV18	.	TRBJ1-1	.	CASSPLNGQEGTEAFF	TGTGCCAGCTCACCACTTAACGGTCAGGAGGGTACTGAAGCTTTCTTT
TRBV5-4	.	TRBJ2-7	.	CASSPRTTTVEQYF	TGTGCCAGCAGCCCGCGGACTACCACAGTGGAGCAGTACTTC
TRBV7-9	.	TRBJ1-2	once	CASSSGPSYGYTF	TGTGCCAGCAGCTCTGGGCCCAGCTATGGCTACACCTTC
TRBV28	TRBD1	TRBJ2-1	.	CASSFGDRGNGEQFF	TGTGCCAGCAGTTTCGGTGACAGGGGGAACGGTGAGCAGTTCTTC
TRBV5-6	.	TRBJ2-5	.	CASSKQETQYF	TGTGCCAGCAGCAAACAAGAGACCCAGTACTTC
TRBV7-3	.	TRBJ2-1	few	CASSLARNYNEQFF	TGTGCCAGCAGCTTGGCGAGAAACTACAATGAGCAGTTCTTC
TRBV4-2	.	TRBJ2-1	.	CASSQSGDSGYNEQFF	TGTGCCAGCAGCCAATCGGGTGATTCGGGCTACAATGAGCAGTTCTTC
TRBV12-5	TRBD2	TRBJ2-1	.	CASGLGTSGAYNEQFF	TGTGCTAGTGGTTTGGGGACTAGCGGGGCCTACAATGAGCAGTTCTTC
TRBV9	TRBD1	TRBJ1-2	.	CASSETGGGYGYTF	TGTGCCAGCAGCGAAACAGGGGGCGGCTATGGCTACACCTTC
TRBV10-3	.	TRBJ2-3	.	CAISGLGGTDTQYF	TGTGCCATCAGTGGGCTGGGTGGGACAGATACGCAGTATTTT
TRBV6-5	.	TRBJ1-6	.	CASSPTRPLGPLHF	TGTGCCAGCAGCCCGACCCGACCGCTAGGACCCCTCCACTTT
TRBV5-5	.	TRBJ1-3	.	CASSLAWEGRGNTIYF	TGTGCCAGCAGCTTGGCCTGGGAGGGCCGTGGAAACACCATATATTTT
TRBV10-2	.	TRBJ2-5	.	CASNLPVTRGETQYF	TGCGCCAGCAACCTCCCTGTGACACGGGGGGAGACCCAGTACTTC
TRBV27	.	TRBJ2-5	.	CASSLSSSLQETQYF	TGTGCCAGCAGTTTAAGTTCCAGCTTACAAGAGACCCAGTACTTC
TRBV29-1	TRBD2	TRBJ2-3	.	CSVGLAGGLDTQYF	TGCAGCGTTGGACTAGCGGGAGGGCTGGATACGCAGTATTTT
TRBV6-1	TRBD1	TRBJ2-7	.	CASSRTGGNYEQYF	TGTGCCAGCAGCCGGACAGGGGGCAATTACGAGCAGTACTTC
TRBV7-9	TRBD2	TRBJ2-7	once	CASSLGGGRVSYEQYF	TGTGCCAGCAGCTTAGGAGGCGGGAGGGTGTCCTACGAGCAGTACTTC
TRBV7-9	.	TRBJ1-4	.	CASSLTGVATNEKLFF	TGTGCCAGCAGCTTGACAGGCGTTGCAACTAATGAAAAACTGTTTTTT
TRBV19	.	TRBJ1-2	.	CASSTLWANYGYTF	TGTGCCAGTAGTACCTTGTGGGCTAACTATGGCTACACCTTC
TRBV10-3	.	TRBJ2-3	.	CAISTRGDADTQYF	TGTGCCATCAGTACTAGGGGAGACGCGGATACGCAGTATTTT
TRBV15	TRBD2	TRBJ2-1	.	CATSRVTSGINYNEQFF	TGTGCCACCAGCAGGGTCACTAGCGGGATAAACTACAATGAGCAGTTCTTC
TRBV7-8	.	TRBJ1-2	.	CASSLSTANHGYGYTF	TGTGCCAGCAGCTTAAGCACAGCGAACCACGGGTATGGCTACACCTTC
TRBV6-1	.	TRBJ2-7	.	CASSGQGGPSYEQYF	TGTGCCAGCAGTGGTCAGGGGGGGCCCTCCTACGAGCAGTACTTC
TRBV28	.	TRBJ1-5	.	CASEPVNQPQHF	TGTGCCAGCGAGCCAGTTAATCAGCCCCAGCATTTT
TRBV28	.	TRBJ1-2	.	CASSLSSNYGYTF	TGTGCCAGCAGTTTATCGTCTAACTATGGCTACACCTTC
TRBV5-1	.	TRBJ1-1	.	CASSLGHGGESTEAFF	TGCGCCAGCAGCTTGGGACACGGGGGCGAGAGCACTGAAGCTTTCTTT
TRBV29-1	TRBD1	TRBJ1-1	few	CSVTGVYTEAFF	TGCAGCGTCACAGGGGTATACACTGAAGCTTTCTTT
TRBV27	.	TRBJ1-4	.	CASSSRGEKLFF	TGTGCCAGCAGTTCCCGAGGAGAAAAACTGTTTTTT
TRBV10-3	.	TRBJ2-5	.	CAIQEGETQYF	TGTGCCATCCAAGAAGGGGAGACCCAGTACTTC